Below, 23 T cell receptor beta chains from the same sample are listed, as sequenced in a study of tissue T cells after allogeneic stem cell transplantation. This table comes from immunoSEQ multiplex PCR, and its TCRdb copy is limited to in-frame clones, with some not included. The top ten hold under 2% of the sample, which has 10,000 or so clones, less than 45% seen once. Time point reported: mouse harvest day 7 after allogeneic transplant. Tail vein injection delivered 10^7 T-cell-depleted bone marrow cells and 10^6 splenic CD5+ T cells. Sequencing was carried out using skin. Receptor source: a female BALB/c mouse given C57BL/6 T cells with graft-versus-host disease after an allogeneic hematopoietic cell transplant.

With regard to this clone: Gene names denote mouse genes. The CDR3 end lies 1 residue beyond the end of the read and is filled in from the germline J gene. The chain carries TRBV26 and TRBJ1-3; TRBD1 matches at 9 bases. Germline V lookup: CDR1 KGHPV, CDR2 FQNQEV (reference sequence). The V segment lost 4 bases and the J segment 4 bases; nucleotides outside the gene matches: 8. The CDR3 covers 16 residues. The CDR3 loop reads CASSPPGTGSGNTLYF. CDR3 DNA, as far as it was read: TGTGCCAGCAGTCCTCCCGGGACAGGGTCCGGAAATACGCTCTAT.

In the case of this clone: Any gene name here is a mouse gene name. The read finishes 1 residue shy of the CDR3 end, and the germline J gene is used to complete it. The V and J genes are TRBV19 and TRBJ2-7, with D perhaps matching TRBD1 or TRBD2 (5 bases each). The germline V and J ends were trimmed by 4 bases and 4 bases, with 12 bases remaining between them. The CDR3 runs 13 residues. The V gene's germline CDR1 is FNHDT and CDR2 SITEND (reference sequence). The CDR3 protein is CASSRDGKYEQYF. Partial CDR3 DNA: TGTGCCAGCAGTCGGGACGGCAAATATGAACAGTAC.

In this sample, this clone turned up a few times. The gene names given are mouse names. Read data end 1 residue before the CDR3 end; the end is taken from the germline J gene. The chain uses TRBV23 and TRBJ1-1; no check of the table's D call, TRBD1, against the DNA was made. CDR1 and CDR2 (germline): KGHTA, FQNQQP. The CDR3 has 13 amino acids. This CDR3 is CSSSQSRTGIVFF. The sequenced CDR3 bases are TGCTCCAGCAGTCAATCGAGGACAGGGATAGTCTTC.

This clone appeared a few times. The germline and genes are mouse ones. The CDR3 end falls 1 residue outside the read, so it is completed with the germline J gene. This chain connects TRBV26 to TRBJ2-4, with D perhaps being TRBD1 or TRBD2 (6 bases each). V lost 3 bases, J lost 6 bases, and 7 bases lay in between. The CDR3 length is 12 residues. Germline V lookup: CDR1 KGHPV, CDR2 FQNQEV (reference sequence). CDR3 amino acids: CASSLGGNTLYF. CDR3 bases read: TGTGCCAGCAGTCTCGGGGGCAACACCTTGTAC.

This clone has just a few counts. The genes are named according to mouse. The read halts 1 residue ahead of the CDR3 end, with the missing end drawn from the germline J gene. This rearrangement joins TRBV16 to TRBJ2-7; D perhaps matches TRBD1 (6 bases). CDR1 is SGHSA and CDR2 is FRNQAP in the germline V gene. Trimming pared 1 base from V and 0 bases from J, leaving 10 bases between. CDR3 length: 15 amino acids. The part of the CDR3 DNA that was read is TGTGCAAGCAGCTTAGGCGGGACATCCTCCTATGAACAGTAC. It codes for CASSLGGTSSYEQY. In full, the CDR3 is CASSLGGTSSYEQYF.

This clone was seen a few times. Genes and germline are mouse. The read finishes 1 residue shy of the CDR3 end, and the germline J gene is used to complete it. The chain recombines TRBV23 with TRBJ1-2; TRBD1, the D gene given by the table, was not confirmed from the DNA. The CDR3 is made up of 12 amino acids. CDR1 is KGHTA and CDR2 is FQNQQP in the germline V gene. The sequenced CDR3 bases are TGCTCCAGCAGCCGACAGAACTCCGACTACACC. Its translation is CSSSRQNSDYT. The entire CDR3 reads CSSSRQNSDYTF.

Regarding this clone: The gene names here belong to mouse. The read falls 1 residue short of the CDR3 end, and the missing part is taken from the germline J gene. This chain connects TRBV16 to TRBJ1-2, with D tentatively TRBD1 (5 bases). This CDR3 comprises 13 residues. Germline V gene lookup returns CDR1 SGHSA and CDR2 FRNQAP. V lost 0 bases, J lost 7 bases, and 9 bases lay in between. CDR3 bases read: TGTGCAAGCAGCTTAGATCAGGGATTCGACTACACC. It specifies CASSLDQGFDYT. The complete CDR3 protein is CASSLDQGFDYTF.

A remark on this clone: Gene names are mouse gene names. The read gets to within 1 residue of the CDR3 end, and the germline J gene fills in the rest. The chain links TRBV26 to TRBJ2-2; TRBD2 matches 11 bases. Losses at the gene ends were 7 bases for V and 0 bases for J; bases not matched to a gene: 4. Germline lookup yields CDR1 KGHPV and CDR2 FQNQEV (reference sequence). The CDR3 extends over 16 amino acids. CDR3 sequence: CASTLTGGANTGQLYF. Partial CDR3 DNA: TGTGCCAGCACCCTGACTGGGGGGGCAAACACCGGGCAGCTCTAC.

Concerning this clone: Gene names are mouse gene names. Incomplete CDR3 DNA: TGTGCCAGCGGTGTTGGACAGTACCAAGACACCCAGTAC. Protein sequence: CASGVGQYQDTQY. The whole CDR3 protein is CASGVGQYQDTQYF. The J gene is TRBJ2-5, the V gene TRBV13-2; the D gene is possibly TRBD1 (6 bases). The read terminates 1 residue before the CDR3 end, so the remaining end is supplied by the germline J gene. The ends were cut back, 3 bases at V and 1 base at J, with 9 bases in the middle. The CDR3 extends over 14 amino acids. Germline-derived CDR1 and CDR2 are NNHNN and SYGAGS (reference sequence).

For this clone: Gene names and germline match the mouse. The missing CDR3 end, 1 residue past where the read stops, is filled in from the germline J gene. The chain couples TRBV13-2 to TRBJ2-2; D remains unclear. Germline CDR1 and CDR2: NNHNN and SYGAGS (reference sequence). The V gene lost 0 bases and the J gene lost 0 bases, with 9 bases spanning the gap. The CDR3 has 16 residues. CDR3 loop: CASGDAGRSNTGQLYF. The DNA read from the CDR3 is TGTGCCAGCGGTGATGCCGGCAGATCAAACACCGGGCAGCTCTAC.

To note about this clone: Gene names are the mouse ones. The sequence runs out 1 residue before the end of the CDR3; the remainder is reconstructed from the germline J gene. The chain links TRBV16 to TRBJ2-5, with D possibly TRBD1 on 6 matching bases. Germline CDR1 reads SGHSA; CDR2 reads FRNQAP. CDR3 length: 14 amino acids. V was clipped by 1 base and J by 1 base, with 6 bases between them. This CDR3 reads CASSLGTDQDTQYF. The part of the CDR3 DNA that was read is TGTGCAAGCAGCTTAGGGACAGACCAAGACACCCAGTAC.

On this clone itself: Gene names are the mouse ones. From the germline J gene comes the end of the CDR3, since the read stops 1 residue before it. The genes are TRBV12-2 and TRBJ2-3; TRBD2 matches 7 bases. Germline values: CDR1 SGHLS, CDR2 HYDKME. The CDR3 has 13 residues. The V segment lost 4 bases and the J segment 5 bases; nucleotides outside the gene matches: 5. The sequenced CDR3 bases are TGTGCCAGCTCATCTGACTGGGAAGAAACGCTGTAT. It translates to CASSSDWEETLY. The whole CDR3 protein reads CASSSDWEETLYF.

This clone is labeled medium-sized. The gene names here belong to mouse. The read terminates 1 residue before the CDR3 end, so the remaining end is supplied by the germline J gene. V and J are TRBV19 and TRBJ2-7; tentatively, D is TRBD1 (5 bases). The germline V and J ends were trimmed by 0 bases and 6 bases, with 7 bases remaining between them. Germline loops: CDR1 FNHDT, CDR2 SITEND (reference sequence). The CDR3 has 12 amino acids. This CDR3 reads CASSIERGEQYF. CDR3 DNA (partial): TGTGCCAGCAGTATAGAAAGGGGTGAACAGTAC. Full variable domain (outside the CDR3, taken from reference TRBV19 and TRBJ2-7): GGIITQTPKFLIGQEGQKLTLKCQQNFNHDTMYWYRQDSGKGLRLIYYSITENDLQKGDLSEGYDASREKKSSFSLTVTSAQKNEMAVFLCASSIERGEQYFGPGTRLTVL.

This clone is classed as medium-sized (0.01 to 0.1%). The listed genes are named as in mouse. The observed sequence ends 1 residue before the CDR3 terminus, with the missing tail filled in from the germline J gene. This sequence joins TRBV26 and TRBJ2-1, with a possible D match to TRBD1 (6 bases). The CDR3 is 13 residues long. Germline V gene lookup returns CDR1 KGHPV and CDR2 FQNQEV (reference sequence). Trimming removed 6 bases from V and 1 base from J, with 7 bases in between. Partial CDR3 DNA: TGTGCCAGCAGGGACAGAAACTATGCTGAGCAGTTC. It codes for CASRDRNYAEQF. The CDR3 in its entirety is CASRDRNYAEQFF. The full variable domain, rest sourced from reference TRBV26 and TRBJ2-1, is NSKVIQTPRYLVKGQGQKAKMRCIPEKGHPVVFWYQQNKNNEFKFLINFQNQEVLQQIDMTEKRFSAECPSNSPCSLEIQSSEAGDSALYLCASRDRNYAEQFFGPGTRLTVL.

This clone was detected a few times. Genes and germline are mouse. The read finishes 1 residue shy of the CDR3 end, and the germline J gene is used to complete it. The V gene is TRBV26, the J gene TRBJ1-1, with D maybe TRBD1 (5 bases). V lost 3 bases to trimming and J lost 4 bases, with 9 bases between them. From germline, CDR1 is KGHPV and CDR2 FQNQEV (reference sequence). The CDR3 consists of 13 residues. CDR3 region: CASSLARATEVFF. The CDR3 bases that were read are TGTGCCAGCAGTCTAGCCAGGGCCACAGAAGTCTTC.

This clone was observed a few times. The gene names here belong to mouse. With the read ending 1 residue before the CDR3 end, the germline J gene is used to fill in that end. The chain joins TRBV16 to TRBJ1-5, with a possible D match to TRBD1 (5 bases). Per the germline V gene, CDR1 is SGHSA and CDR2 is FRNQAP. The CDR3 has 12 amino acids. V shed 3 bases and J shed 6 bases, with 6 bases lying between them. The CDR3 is CASSFRVQAPLF. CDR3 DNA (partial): TGTGCAAGCAGCTTCAGGGTCCAGGCTCCGCTT. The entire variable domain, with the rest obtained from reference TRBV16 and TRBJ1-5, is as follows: NAGVIQTPRHKVTGKGQEATLWCEPISGHSAVFWYRQTIVQGLEFLTYFRNQAPIDDSGMPKERFSAQMPNQSHSTLKIQSTQPQDSAVYLCASSFRVQAPLFGEGTRLSVL.

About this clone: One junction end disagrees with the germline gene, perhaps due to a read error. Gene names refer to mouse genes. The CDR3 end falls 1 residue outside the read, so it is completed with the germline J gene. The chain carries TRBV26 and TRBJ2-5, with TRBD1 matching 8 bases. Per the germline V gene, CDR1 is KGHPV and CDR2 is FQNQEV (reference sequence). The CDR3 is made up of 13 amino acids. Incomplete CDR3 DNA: TGTGCCAGCAGTCGGACAGGGCAAGACGCCCAGTAC. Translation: CASSRTGQDAQY. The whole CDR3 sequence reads CASSRTGQDAQYF.

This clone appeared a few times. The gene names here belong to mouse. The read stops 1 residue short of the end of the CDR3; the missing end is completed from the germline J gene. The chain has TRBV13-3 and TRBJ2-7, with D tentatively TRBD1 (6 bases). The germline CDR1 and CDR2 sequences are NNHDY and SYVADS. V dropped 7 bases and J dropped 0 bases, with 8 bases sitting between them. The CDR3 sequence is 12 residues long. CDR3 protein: CASLDSSYEQYF. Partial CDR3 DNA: TGTGCCAGCCTGGACAGCTCCTATGAACAGTAC.

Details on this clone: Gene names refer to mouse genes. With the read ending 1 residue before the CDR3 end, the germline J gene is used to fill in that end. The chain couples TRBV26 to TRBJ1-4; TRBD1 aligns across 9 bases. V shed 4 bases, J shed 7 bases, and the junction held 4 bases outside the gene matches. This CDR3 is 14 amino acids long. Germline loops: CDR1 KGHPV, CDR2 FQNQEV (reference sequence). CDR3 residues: CASSPGQGSERLFF. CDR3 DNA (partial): TGTGCCAGCAGTCCGGGACAGGGCAGCGAAAGATTATTT.

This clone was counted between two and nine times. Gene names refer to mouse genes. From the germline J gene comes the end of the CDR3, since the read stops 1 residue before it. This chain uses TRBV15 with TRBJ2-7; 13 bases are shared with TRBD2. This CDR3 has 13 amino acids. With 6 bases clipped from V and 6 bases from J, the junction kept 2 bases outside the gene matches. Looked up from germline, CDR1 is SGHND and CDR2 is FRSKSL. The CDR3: CASRDWGGSEQYF. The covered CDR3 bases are TGTGCCAGCAGGGACTGGGGGGGCAGTGAACAGTAC.

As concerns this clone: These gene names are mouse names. The sequenced CDR3 bases are TGTGCCAGCAGTCTTCGGACTTTTGCAGAAACGCTGTAT. Its translation: CASSLRTFAETLY. The whole CDR3 region reads CASSLRTFAETLYF. This sequence joins TRBV26 and TRBJ2-3; tentative D call: TRBD2 (5 bases). The read ends 1 residue before the CDR3 terminus; that terminus is restored from the germline J gene. V was shortened by 3 bases and J by 2 bases, with 9 bases between the two germline ends. CDR1 and CDR2 from the germline V gene are KGHPV and FQNQEV (reference sequence). CDR3 length equals 14 residues.

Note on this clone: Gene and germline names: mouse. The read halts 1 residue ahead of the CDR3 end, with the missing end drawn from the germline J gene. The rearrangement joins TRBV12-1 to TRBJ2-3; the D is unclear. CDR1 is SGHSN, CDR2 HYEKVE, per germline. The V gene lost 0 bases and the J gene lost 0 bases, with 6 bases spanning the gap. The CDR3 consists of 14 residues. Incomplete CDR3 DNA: TGTGCCAGCTCTCTCGGCAGTAGTGCAGAAACGCTGTAT. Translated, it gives CASSLGSSAETLY. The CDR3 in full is CASSLGSSAETLYF.

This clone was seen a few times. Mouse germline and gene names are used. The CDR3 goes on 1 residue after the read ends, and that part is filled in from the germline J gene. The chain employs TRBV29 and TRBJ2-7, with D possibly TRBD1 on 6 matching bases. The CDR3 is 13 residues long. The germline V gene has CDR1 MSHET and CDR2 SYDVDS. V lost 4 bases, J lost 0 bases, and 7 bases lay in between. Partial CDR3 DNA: TGTGCTAGCAGTTGGACAGTCTCCTATGAACAGTAC. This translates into CASSWTVSYEQY. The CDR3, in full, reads CASSWTVSYEQYF.